This passage covers 20 T cell receptor beta chains from one sample sequenced in a study of cytomegalovirus exposure and HLA in healthy donors (TCRdb year 2017). The library relied on the immunoSEQ multiplex PCR assay. A mixture of 60 forward primers for TCR Vbeta segments and 13 reverse primers for TCR Jbeta segments was used in the multiplex PCR. Not all clones reach the TCRdb copy of this immuneACCESS table, which keeps in-frame sequences only. Checked studies attribute under half of the gap to unresolved V genes and leave the rest unexplained. Across this sample there are 150,000 or so clones, with 70% seen only once. In total, the top ten clones hold roughly 4.5% of the sample. Sequenced material: PBMCs. These receptors all stem from a man aged 18 to 30 in good health and CMV-seropositive.

This chain uses TRBV30 with TRBJ2-2; 8 bases are shared with TRBD1. The CDR3 runs 11 residues. V was pared by 8 bases and J by 4 bases, with 0 bases of the junction left unmatched. Per germline, CDR1 GTSNPN and CDR2 SVGIG (reference sequence). This chain's CDR3 is CAGQGTGELFF. Written as DNA, the CDR3 is TGTGCCGGACAGGGCACCGGGGAGCTGTTTTTT.

The chain recombines TRBV9 with TRBJ2-2, with D maybe TRBD2 (6 bases). The CDR3 has 13 residues. Germline V CDR1 and CDR2: SGDLS, YYNGEE. Trimming shortened V by 0 bases and J by 6 bases, and 6 bases separated the two germline ends. CDR3: CASSVGRAGELFF. The CDR3 nucleotides are TGTGCCAGCAGCGTAGGGAGGGCCGGGGAGCTGTTTTTT.

This clone was detected a few times. The genes are TRBV5-4 and TRBJ2-2; the match to TRBD2 covers 12 bases. Germline V gene lookup returns CDR1 SGHNT and CDR2 YYREEE (reference sequence). Trimming cost V 7 bases and J 2 bases; bases outside gene matches: 6. This CDR3 comprises 16 residues. CDR3 loop: CASRASGRVNTGELFF. The CDR3 DNA reads TGTGCCAGCCGGGCTAGCGGGAGGGTAAACACCGGGGAGCTGTTTTTT.

The sample holds a few counts of this clone. The gene calls are TRBV19 and TRBJ1-1, with 8 bases aligning to TRBD1. CDR1 and CDR2 from the germline V gene are LNHDA and SQIVND (reference sequence). V was pared by 4 bases and J by 4 bases, with 8 bases of the junction left unmatched. The CDR3 spans 15 residues. The DNA for the CDR3 is TGTGCCAGTAGTAGCCCAGGACAGGGTGTCACTGAAGCTTTCTTT. Its protein product is CASSSPGQGVTEAFF.

The chain uses TRBV11-2 and TRBJ2-1; 9 nucleotides line up with TRBD2. Looked up from germline, CDR1 is SGHAT and CDR2 is FQNNGV. The CDR3 has 16 amino acids. After removal of 3 bases from V and 6 bases from J, the junction contained 9 bases not matched to a gene. The CDR3 DNA follows: TGTGCCAGCAGCTTGAATCCTGCGGGAGGGGTCAATGAGCAGTTCTTC. Encoded protein: CASSLNPAGGVNEQFF.

The gene calls are TRBV7-6 and TRBJ1-5; D perhaps matches TRBD1 (6 bases). The CDR3 has 14 amino acids. Between the trimmed V and J ends, which lost 2 bases and 5 bases, there was a span of 10 bases. Germline CDR1 SGHVS, CDR2 FNYEAQ. In DNA form, the CDR3 reads TGTGCCAGCAGCTTAAAACAGGGAGATCAGCCCCAGCATTTT. Protein product: CASSLKQGDQPQHF.

The chain carries TRBV18 and TRBJ2-5; D unresolved. V lost 5 bases and J lost 5, with 12 bases in between. This CDR3 has 13 amino acids. CDR1 and CDR2 (germline): KGHSH, LQKENI. This chain's CDR3 is CASSLRQDETQYF. CDR3 nucleotides: TGTGCCAGCTCATTAAGACAAGACGAGACCCAGTACTTC.

In its sample, this clone was seen once. This chain joins TRBV6-1 and TRBJ2-7, with a tentative D call TRBD2 (6 bases). The CDR3 spans 16 residues. V gave up 4 bases and J gave up 2 bases, with 18 bases separating them. In germline, CDR1 is MNHNS, CDR2 SASEGT. The CDR3, as DNA: TGTGCCAGCAGTGTGGGGAGGTCAGAGCATACCTACGAGCAGTACGTC. It specifies CASSVGRSEHTYEQYV.

This clone is a singleton in its sample. V gene TRBV16 combines with J gene TRBJ1-1; 8 nucleotides match TRBD1. Trimming at V came to 1 base and at J to 3 bases, leaving 4 bases not matched to a gene. Germline V gene sequence: CDR1 KGHSY, CDR2 FQNENV. The CDR3 is 15 residues long. CDR3 coding DNA: TGTGCCAGCAGCCAATACCACAGGGGGTACACTGAAGCTTTCTTT. Amino acid sequence: CASSQYHRGYTEAFF.

CDR3 residues: CAINQGLRGEQFF. The CDR3 DNA follows: TGTGCCATCAACCAGGGACTGCGGGGTGAGCAGTTCTTC. The V gene is TRBV10-3, the J gene TRBJ2-1; D perhaps matches TRBD2 (6 bases). Trimming took 7 bases from V and 9 from J, leaving 16 bases between them. The CDR3 loop spans 13 amino acids. Germline V gene lookup returns CDR1 ENHRY and CDR2 SYGVKD.

This rearrangement joins TRBV6-5 to TRBJ2-1; D call uncertain. Per the germline V gene, CDR1 is MNHEY and CDR2 is SVGAGI. The CDR3 runs 16 residues. V lost 2 bases and J lost 0, with 11 bases in between. The CDR3 nucleotides read TGTGCCAGCAGTTACCACCCGGTAAACTCCTACAATGAGCAGTTCTTC. This encodes CASSYHPVNSYNEQFF.

V is TRBV9 and J is TRBJ1-1, with 7 bases fitting TRBD1. CDR1 SGDLS and CDR2 YYNGEE come from the germline V gene. This CDR3 contains 16 residues. J gave up 1 base and V 3 bases, and 9 bases lay outside the gene matches. The CDR3 here is CASSGPGGTANTEAFF. The CDR3 DNA follows: TGTGCCAGCAGCGGCCCCGGCGGGACAGCGAACACTGAAGCTTTCTTT. The entire variable domain, with the rest obtained from reference TRBV9 and TRBJ1-1, is as follows: DSGVTQTPKHLITATGQRVTLRCSPRSGDLSVYWYQQSLDQGLQFLIQYYNGEERAKGNILERFSAQQFPDLHSELNLSSLELGDSALYFCASSGPGGTANTEAFFGQGTRLTVV.

The chain joins TRBV5-1 to TRBJ1-2; D is uncertain. The CDR3 consists of 14 residues. Trimming left V 0 bases short and J 8 bases short, with 14 bases between. CDR1 is SGHRS, CDR2 YFSETQ, per germline. For the CDR3, the DNA is TGCGCCAGCAGCTTGGCCAAGGGATGGGAGGGCTACACCTTC. Translation gives CASSLAKGWEGYTF.

J is TRBJ1-1 and V is TRBV6-5; D gene unclear. The germline V and J ends were trimmed by 6 bases and 5 bases, with 19 bases remaining between them. The germline V gene has CDR1 MNHEY and CDR2 SVGAGI. The CDR3 length is 15 residues. The CDR3 here is CASSLNSGGRTEAFF. DNA for the CDR3: TGTGCCAGCAGCTTAAATTCGGGAGGGAGAACTGAAGCTTTCTTT.

V usage is TRBV28 and J usage is TRBJ1-1; possibly TRBD1 for D (6 bases). Trimming removed 1 base at V and 2 bases at J, with 14 bases between. CDR3 length equals 16 residues. CDR1 MDHEN and CDR2 SYDVKM come from the germline V gene. The CDR3 here is CASSLYPTGSNTEAFF. In DNA form, the CDR3 reads TGTGCCAGCAGTTTATACCCCACAGGGAGTAACACTGAAGCTTTCTTT.

V and J are TRBV7-6 and TRBJ1-1, with D possibly matching TRBD1 (6 bases). The CDR3 runs to 12 residues. Trimming left V 4 bases short and J 7 bases short, with 10 bases between. Germline V CDR1 and CDR2: SGHVS, FNYEAQ. The CDR3 protein is CASSSRGGEAFF. The CDR3 DNA is TGTGCCAGCAGCTCTAGGGGGGGTGAAGCTTTCTTT. The full variable domain, completed using reference TRBV7-6 and TRBJ1-1, is GAGVSQSPRYKVTKRGQDVALRCDPISGHVSLYWYRQALGQGPEFLTYFNYEAQQDKSGLPNDRFSAERPEGSISTLTIQRTEQRDSAMYRCASSSRGGEAFFGQGTRLTVV.

The chain joins TRBV7-9 to TRBJ2-1, with 12 positions matching TRBD2. Germline trimming cut 4 bases from V and 7 bases from J; bases unmatched to any gene: 11. Germline V gene sequence: CDR1 SEHNR, CDR2 FQNEAQ (reference sequence). The CDR3 spans 17 residues. This CDR3 reads CASSSSSGRALRNEQFF. DNA of the CDR3: TGTGCCAGCAGCTCTTCTAGCGGGAGGGCCCTTCGGAATGAGCAGTTCTTC.

The chain links TRBV12-5 to TRBJ2-3; the match to TRBD2 covers 7 bases. The CDR3 is 14 residues long. CDR1 LGHNT and CDR2 FRNRAP come from the germline V gene. Trimming cost V 6 bases and J 1 base; bases outside gene matches: 4. The CDR3 DNA reads as TGTGCTAGTGGCCTAGCGGTAGGCACAGATACGCAGTATTTT. It encodes CASGLAVGTDTQYF.

This chain joins TRBV7-2 and TRBJ2-3, with a possible D match to TRBD2 (6 bases). In germline, CDR1 is SGHTA, CDR2 FQGNSA. The CDR3 has 15 amino acids. Between the trimmed V and J ends, which lost 3 bases and 2 bases, there was a span of 12 bases. The CDR3 protein is CASSLKAGTTDTQYF. Written as DNA, the CDR3 is TGTGCCAGCAGCTTGAAGGCGGGGACCACAGATACGCAGTATTTT.

V usage is TRBV2 and J usage is TRBJ2-1, with TRBD1 as a possible D gene (6 bases). Deletions cut 1 base from V and 10 bases from J, with 14 bases between. Germline lookup yields CDR1 SNHLY and CDR2 FYNNEI. This CDR3 is built from 14 residues. CDR3 loop: CASSEGYAGEEQFF. CDR3 nucleotide sequence: TGTGCCAGCAGTGAAGGTTATGCAGGGGAAGAGCAGTTCTTC. Supplemented by reference TRBV2 and TRBJ2-1, the full variable domain reads EPEVTQTPSHQVTQMGQEVILRCVPISNHLYFYWYRQILGQKVEFLVSFYNNEISEKSEIFDDQFSVERPDGSNFTLKIRSTKLEDSAMYFCASSEGYAGEEQFFGPGTRLTVL.